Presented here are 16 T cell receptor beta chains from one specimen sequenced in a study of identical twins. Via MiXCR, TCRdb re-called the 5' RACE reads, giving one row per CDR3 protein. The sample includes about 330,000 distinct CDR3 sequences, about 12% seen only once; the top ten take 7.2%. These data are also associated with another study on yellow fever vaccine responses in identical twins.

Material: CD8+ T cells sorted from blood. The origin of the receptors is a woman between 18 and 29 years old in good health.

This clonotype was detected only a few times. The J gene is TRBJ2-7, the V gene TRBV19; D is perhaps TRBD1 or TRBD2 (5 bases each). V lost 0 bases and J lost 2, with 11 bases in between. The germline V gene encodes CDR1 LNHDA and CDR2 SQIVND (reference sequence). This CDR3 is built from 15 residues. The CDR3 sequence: CASSIDLGTAYEQYF. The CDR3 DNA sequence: TGTGCCAGTAGTATAGACCTCGGGACGGCCTACGAGCAGTACTTC.

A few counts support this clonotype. CDR3 sequence: CASSYDWPGTTTDTQYF. CDR3 bases: TGTGCCAGCAGTTACGACTGGCCCGGGACCACCACAGATACGCAGTATTTT. The V call is TRBV6-2 or TRBV6-3, the J call TRBJ2-3; D may match TRBD1 or TRBD2 (5 bases each). V was cut by 2 bases and J by 2 bases, with 17 bases left in between. Germline V gene lookup returns CDR1 MNHEY and CDR2 SVGEGT. CDR3 length equals 17 residues.

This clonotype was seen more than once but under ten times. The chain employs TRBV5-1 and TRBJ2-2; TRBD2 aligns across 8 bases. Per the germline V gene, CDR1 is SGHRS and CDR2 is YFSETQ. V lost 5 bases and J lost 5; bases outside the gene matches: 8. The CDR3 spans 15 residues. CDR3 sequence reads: CASRPGLGGTGELFF. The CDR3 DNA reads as TGCGCCAGCAGACCGGGACTAGGTGGGACCGGGGAGCTGTTTTTT.

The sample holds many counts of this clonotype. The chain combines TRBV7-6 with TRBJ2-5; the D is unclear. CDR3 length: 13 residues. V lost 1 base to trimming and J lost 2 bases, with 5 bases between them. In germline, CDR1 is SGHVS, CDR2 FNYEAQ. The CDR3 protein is CASSLDSQETQYF. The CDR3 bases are TGTGCCAGCAGCTTAGACAGTCAAGAGACCCAGTACTTC.

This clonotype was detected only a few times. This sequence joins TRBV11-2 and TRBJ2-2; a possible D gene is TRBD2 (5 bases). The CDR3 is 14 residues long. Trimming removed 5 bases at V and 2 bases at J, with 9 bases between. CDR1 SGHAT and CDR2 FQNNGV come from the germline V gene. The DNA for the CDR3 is TGTGCCAGCAGCCCGGACTTAAACACCGGGGAGCTGTTTTTT. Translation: CASSPDLNTGELFF. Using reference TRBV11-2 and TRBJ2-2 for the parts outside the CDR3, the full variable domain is EAGVAQSPRYKIIEKRQSVAFWCNPISGHATLYWYQQILGQGPKLLIQFQNNGVVDDSQLPKDRFSAERLKGVDSTLKIQPAKLEDSAVYLCASSPDLNTGELFFGEGSRLTVL.

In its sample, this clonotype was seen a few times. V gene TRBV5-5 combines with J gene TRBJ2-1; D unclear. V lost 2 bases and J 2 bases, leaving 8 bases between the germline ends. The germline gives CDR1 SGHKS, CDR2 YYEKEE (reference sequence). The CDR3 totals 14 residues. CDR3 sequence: CASSFGDTYNEQFF. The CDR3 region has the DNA TGTGCCAGCAGCTTCGGTGATACCTACAATGAGCAGTTCTTC.

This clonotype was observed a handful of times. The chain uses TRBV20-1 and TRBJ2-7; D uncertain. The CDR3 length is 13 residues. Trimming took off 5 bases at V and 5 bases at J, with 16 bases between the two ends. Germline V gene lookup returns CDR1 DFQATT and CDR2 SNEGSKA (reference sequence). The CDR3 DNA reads TGCAGTGCTGACCCACCTAACAGCCACGAGCAGTACTTC. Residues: CSADPPNSHEQYF.

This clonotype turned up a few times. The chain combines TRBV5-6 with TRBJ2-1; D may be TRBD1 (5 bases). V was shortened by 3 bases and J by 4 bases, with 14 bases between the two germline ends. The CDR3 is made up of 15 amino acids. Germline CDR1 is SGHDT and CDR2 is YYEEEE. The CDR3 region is CASSSPGQEYNEQFF. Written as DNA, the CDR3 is TGTGCCAGCAGCTCCCCAGGGCAGGAATACAATGAGCAGTTCTTC.

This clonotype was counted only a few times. The DNA for the CDR3 is TGTGCCAGCAGCCCAAGGGGCGGGAGTCTCCCCTACAATGAGCAGTTCTTC. Protein sequence: CASSPRGGSLPYNEQFF. The chain links TRBV11-3 to TRBJ2-1, with 7 bases lining up with TRBD2. This CDR3 has 17 amino acids. The germline V gene encodes CDR1 SGHNT and CDR2 YENEEA. Trimming cost V 5 bases and J 2 bases; bases outside gene matches: 12.

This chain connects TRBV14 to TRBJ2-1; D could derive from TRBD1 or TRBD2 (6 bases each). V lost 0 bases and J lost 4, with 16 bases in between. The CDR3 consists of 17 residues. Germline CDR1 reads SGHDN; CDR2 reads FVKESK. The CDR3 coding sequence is TGTGCCAGCAGCCAAGAAGGGGGGATGAGGGGATACAATGAGCAGTTCTTC. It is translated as CASSQEGGMRGYNEQFF.

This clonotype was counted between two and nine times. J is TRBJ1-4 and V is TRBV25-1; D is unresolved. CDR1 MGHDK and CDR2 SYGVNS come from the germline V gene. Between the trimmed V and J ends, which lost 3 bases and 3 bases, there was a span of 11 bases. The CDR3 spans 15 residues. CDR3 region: CASSDPGSSNEKLFF. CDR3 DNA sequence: TGTGCCAGCAGTGACCCCGGGTCCTCTAATGAAAAACTGTTTTTT.

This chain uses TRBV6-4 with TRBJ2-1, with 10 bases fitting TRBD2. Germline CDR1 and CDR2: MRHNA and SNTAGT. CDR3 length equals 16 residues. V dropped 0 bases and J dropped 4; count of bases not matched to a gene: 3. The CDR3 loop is CASSDSSGGPYNEQFF. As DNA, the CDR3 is TGTGCCAGCAGTGACTCTAGCGGGGGGCCATACAATGAGCAGTTCTTC.

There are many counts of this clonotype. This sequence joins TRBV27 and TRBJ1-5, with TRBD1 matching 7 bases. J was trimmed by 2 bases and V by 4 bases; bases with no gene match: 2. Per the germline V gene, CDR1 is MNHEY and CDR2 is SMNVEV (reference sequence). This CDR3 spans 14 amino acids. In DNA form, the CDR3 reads TGTGCCAGCAGTTCCGGACAGGGCAATCAGCCCCAGCATTTT. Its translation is CASSSGQGNQPQHF.

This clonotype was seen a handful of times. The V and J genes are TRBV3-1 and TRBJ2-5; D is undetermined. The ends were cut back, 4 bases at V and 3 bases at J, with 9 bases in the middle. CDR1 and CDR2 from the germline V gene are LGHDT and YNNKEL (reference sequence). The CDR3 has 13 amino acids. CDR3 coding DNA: TGTGCCAGCAGCCCGGACGTGGAAGAGACCCAGTACTTC. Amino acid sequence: CASSPDVEETQYF.

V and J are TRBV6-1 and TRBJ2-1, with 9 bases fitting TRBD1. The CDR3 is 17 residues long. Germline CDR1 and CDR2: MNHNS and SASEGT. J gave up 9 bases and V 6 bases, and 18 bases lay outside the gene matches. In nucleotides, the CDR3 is TGTGCCAGCAGCCGCGAGACAGGGGGACCCACCCGAGGTGAGCAGTTCTTC. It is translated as CASSRETGGPTRGEQFF.

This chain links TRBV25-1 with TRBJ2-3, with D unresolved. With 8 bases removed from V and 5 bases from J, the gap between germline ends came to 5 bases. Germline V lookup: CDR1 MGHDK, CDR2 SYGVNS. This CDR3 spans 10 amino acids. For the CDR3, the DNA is TGTGCCAGCGAGAGAGATACGCAGTATTTT. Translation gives CASERDTQYF.